This TCR beta chain was found in a study of blood T cell repertoires in COVID-19. Across the whole study: The United States, Italy and Spain were the sources of the acute and convalescent COVID-19 samples. Sources were T cells, B-cell-depleted T cells, or PBMCs; the material itself was cDNA or gDNA.

This clone was seen a few times. Trimming at V came to 7 bases and at J to 4 bases, leaving 7 bases not matched to a gene. CDR1 LNHDA and CDR2 SQIVND come from the germline V gene (reference sequence). This CDR3 contains 14 residues. How the authors handled the data: Amplification with reference gene primers provided the estimates of nucleated cell counts. Clones were read by immunoSEQ multiplex PCR, and TCRdb kept only the in-frame ones, dropping some. For V, J and clone size, that table is used; D and trimming come from the DNA. The sample consists of 57,000 or so clones, around 80% of them appearing once.

The origin of this receptor is a man aged 55-75 years with acute or convalescent COVID-19. The V and J genes are TRBV19 and TRBJ1-1; 9 nucleotides align to TRBD1. Sequencing was performed on peripheral blood. DNA for the CDR3: TGTGCCAGTAAGGGGACAGGGTGGACCACTGAAGCTTTCTTT. Translating gives CASKGTGWTTEAFF.